The source of this TCR beta chain is a study of blood T cell repertoires in COVID-19. Background on the study: The United States, Italy and Spain were the sources of the acute and convalescent COVID-19 samples.

In the authors' methods: Amplifying reference gene primers gave estimates of nucleated cell counts. TCRdb's copy holds only in-frame clones and misses some; the assay was immunoSEQ multiplex PCR. The V and J calls and clone size are taken from that table; D and trimming were inferred from the DNA. The sample carries roughly 250,000 clones, roughly 84% recorded once. Looked up from germline, CDR1 is SEHNR and CDR2 is FQNEAQ (reference sequence). The V and J ends lost 4 bases and 12 bases respectively, with 13 bases between them. The CDR3 spans 13 residues. Seattle-derived patients entered the study during active infection and were followed longitudinally.

The chain carries TRBV7-9 and TRBJ1-6, with D perhaps matching TRBD1 (6 bases). The clonotype comes from a person aged 70 to 80 with COVID-19, enrolled during active disease. Sequencing was carried out using peripheral blood. Here the CDR3 DNA reads TGTGCCAGCAGCTATACACAGGGTTTACCCCTCCACTTT. Its translation is CASSYTQGLPLHF.